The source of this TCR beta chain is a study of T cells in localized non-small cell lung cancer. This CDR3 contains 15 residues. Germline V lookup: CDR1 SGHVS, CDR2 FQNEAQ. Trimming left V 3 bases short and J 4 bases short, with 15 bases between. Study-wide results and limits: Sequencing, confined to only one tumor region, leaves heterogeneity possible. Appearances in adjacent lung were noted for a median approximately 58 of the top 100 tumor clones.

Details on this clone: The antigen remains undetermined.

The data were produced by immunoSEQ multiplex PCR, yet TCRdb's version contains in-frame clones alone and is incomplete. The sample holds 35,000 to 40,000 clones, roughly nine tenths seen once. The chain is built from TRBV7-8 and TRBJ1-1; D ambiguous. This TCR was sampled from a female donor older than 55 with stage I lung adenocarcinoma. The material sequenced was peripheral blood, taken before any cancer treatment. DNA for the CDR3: TGTGCCAGCAGCTTCCGTGGGGTGGTTAGCACTGAAGCTTTCTTT. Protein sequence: CASSFRGVVSTEAFF.